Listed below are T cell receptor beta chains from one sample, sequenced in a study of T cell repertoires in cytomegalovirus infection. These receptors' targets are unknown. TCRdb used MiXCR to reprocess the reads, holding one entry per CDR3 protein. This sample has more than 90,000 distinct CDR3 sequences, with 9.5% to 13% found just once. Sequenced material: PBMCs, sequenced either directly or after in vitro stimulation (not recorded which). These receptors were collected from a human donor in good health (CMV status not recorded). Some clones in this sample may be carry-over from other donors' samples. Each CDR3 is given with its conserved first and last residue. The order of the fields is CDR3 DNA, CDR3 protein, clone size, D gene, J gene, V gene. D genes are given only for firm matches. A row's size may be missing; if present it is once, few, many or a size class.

CDR3 DNA: TGTGCCAGCAGCCAACTAAGTACCTACAATGAGCAGTTCTTC; CDR3 protein: CASSQLSTYNEQFF; clone size: few; D gene: -; J gene: TRBJ2-1; V gene: TRBV11-3
CDR3 DNA: TGTGCCAGTAGAAGTTTTTCCGGGGAGCTGTTTTTT; CDR3 protein: CASRSFSGELFF; clone size: few; D gene: -; J gene: TRBJ2-2; V gene: TRBV19
CDR3 DNA: TGTGCCAGTAGTGGCCCTGGGACAGCACGGGAGACCCAGTACTTC; CDR3 protein: CASSGPGTARETQYF; clone size: -; D gene: TRBD1; J gene: TRBJ2-5; V gene: TRBV19
CDR3 DNA: TGTGCCAGCAGTTCCCAGGGTCCGAACACTGAAGCTTTCTTT; CDR3 protein: CASSSQGPNTEAFF; clone size: few; D gene: -; J gene: TRBJ1-1; V gene: TRBV7-2
CDR3 DNA: TGCAGTGCTAGAGATGCGGGGACAGGGAGGAGCACTGAAGCTTTCTTT; CDR3 protein: CSARDAGTGRSTEAFF; clone size: -; D gene: TRBD1; J gene: TRBJ1-1; V gene: TRBV20-1
CDR3 DNA: TGTGCCAGCAGTGTCGGGACAGGGAGTGGAACAGATACGCAGTATTTT; CDR3 protein: CASSVGTGSGTDTQYF; clone size: few; D gene: TRBD1; J gene: TRBJ2-3; V gene: TRBV6-1
CDR3 DNA: TGTGCCAGCAGCACCCCAGGTTACCGGGACTATGGCTACACCTTC; CDR3 protein: CASSTPGYRDYGYTF; clone size: -; D gene: -; J gene: TRBJ1-2; V gene: TRBV13
CDR3 DNA: TGTGCCAGCAATACGGGGGCTTTTGATGAAAAACTGTTTTTT; CDR3 protein: CASNTGAFDEKLFF; clone size: few; D gene: -; J gene: TRBJ1-4; V gene: TRBV28
CDR3 DNA: TGTGCCAGTAGTTCACTAGCGGGGACCACAGATACGCAGTATTTT; CDR3 protein: CASSSLAGTTDTQYF; clone size: many; D gene: TRBD2; J gene: TRBJ2-3; V gene: TRBV19
CDR3 DNA: TGTGCCAGCAGTTTTGGAGTTTCACCCCTCCACTTT; CDR3 protein: CASSFGVSPLHF; clone size: once; D gene: -; J gene: TRBJ1-6; V gene: TRBV27
CDR3 DNA: TGTGCCAGCAGCTTAGGTGCTCACTCCTACGAGCAGTACTTC; CDR3 protein: CASSLGAHSYEQYF; clone size: -; D gene: -; J gene: TRBJ2-7; V gene: TRBV7-2
CDR3 DNA: TGTGCCAGCAGTAGAGGGACAGGGGCCTATGGCTACACCTTC; CDR3 protein: CASSRGTGAYGYTF; clone size: -; D gene: TRBD1; J gene: TRBJ1-2; V gene: TRBV28
CDR3 DNA: TGTGCCAGCAGCGTTTTCCCGGGACAGGGGGCTTCCAAAAACATTCAGTACTTC; CDR3 protein: CASSVFPGQGASKNIQYF; clone size: many; D gene: TRBD1; J gene: TRBJ2-4; V gene: TRBV7-2
CDR3 DNA: TGTGCCAGCAGTGACCCGGTAATGAACACTGAAGCTTTCTTT; CDR3 protein: CASSDPVMNTEAFF; clone size: many; D gene: -; J gene: TRBJ1-1; V gene: TRBV6-2/TRBV6-3
CDR3 DNA: TGTGCCAGCAGTCTGCTCGGACTAACCGGTGGCGGGGAGCTGTTTTTT; CDR3 protein: CASSLLGLTGGGELFF; clone size: many; D gene: -; J gene: TRBJ2-2; V gene: TRBV12-3/TRBV12-4
CDR3 DNA: TGTGCCACCAGCAGAGATCGGACTAGCGGGAATTTAAATGAGCAGTTCTTC; CDR3 protein: CATSRDRTSGNLNEQFF; clone size: -; D gene: TRBD2; J gene: TRBJ2-1; V gene: TRBV15
CDR3 DNA: TGTGCCAGCTCACCGGTCGCAAGGGGCAATGAGCAGTTCTTC; CDR3 protein: CASSPVARGNEQFF; clone size: many; D gene: -; J gene: TRBJ2-1; V gene: TRBV18
CDR3 DNA: TGTGCCAGCAGCCACGAGGTCGGGAGCAATCAGCCCCAGCATTTT; CDR3 protein: CASSHEVGSNQPQHF; clone size: -; D gene: -; J gene: TRBJ1-5; V gene: TRBV12-3/TRBV12-4
CDR3 DNA: TGTGCCAGCAATTTGCAGACTTCACCCCTCCACTTT; CDR3 protein: CASNLQTSPLHF; clone size: -; D gene: -; J gene: TRBJ1-6; V gene: TRBV28
CDR3 DNA: TGTGCCAGCAGCTGGAGCGGGAGGGTAACCGGGGAGCTGTTTTTT; CDR3 protein: CASSWSGRVTGELFF; clone size: -; D gene: TRBD2; J gene: TRBJ2-2; V gene: TRBV11-2
CDR3 DNA: TGCGCCAGCAGCCCCGACTTTGGGGGTGAGCAGTTCTTC; CDR3 protein: CASSPDFGGEQFF; clone size: -; D gene: -; J gene: TRBJ2-1; V gene: TRBV5-1
CDR3 DNA: TGTGCCAGCAGCTGGCTAGGGCGGGAGGTCGTACGTAATGAGCAGTTCTTC; CDR3 protein: CASSWLGREVVRNEQFF; clone size: many; D gene: TRBD2; J gene: TRBJ2-1; V gene: TRBV7-2
CDR3 DNA: TGTGCCAGCAGCCCGAGTCACGGACTAGCGGGAGGGGGTGAGCAGTTCTTC; CDR3 protein: CASSPSHGLAGGGEQFF; clone size: few; D gene: TRBD2; J gene: TRBJ2-1; V gene: TRBV3-1
CDR3 DNA: TGTGCCAGCAGTGACGGGGGCAGATATGGCTACACCTTC; CDR3 protein: CASSDGGRYGYTF; clone size: many; D gene: -; J gene: TRBJ1-2; V gene: TRBV6-4
CDR3 DNA: TGTGCCAGCAGGGTTCCGCCGGCAGATACGCAGTATTTT; CDR3 protein: CASRVPPADTQYF; clone size: -; D gene: -; J gene: TRBJ2-3; V gene: TRBV7-9
CDR3 DNA: TGTGCCAGCAGTAAGGAGCTGTCAAATCAGCCCCAGCATTTT; CDR3 protein: CASSKELSNQPQHF; clone size: -; D gene: -; J gene: TRBJ1-5; V gene: TRBV27
CDR3 DNA: TGTGCCAGCAGCCCAACGACAGGGGATGGCTACACCTTC; CDR3 protein: CASSPTTGDGYTF; clone size: many; D gene: TRBD1; J gene: TRBJ1-2; V gene: TRBV7-6
CDR3 DNA: TGCAGTGCTAGAAAGCCACCCCCCAATCCCCTAAATGAGCAGTTCTTC; CDR3 protein: CSARKPPPNPLNEQFF; clone size: few; D gene: -; J gene: TRBJ2-1; V gene: TRBV20-1
CDR3 DNA: TGTGCCAGCAGCTTAGAGGTACAGGGAGGCTATGGCTACACCTTC; CDR3 protein: CASSLEVQGGYGYTF; clone size: many; D gene: -; J gene: TRBJ1-2; V gene: TRBV7-6